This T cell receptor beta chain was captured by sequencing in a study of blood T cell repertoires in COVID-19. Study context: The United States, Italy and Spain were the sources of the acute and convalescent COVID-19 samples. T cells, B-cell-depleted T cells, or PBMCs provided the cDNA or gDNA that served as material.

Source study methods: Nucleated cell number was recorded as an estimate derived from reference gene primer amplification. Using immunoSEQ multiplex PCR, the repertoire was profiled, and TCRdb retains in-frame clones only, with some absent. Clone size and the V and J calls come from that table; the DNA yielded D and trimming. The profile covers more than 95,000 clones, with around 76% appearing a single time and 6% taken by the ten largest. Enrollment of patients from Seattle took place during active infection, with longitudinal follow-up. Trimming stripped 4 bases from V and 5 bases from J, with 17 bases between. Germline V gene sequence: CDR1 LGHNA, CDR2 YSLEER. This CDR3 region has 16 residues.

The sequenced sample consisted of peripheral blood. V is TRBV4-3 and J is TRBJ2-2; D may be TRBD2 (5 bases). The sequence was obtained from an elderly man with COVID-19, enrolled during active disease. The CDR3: CASSPHGVSKTGELFF. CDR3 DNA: TGCGCCAGCAGCCCCCACGGGGTCTCAAAGACCGGGGAGCTGTTTTTT.